This T cell receptor beta chain was sequenced for a study of T-cell memory formation after mild COVID-19. Study-wide context: In these data, TCR clusters were largely donor specific.

In regard to this clonotype: No antigen is known for it.

Study-level findings and limits: Clones that got smaller from day 15 to 85 had even CD4/CD8, while clones growing later tipped toward CD4+. Contracting CD4+ clones lay largely in CM and EM, with CD8+ ones residing in EMRA.

The CDR3 has 16 amino acids. J gave up 2 bases and V 2 bases, and 4 bases lay outside the gene matches. In germline, CDR1 is LGHNA, CDR2 YSLEER. TCR alpha and TCR beta cDNA libraries carrying sample barcodes and UMIs were produced by 5'RACE using constant-segment primers. From the 5' RACE reads, TCRdb called clonotypes with MiXCR, one entry per CDR3 protein. In the table there are more than 300,000 distinct CDR3 sequences, about an eighth of which are singletons. Sequenced sample: PBMCs or a T cell subset sorted from them (not recorded which). The source of this sequence is a man between 18 and 29 years old who had mild COVID-19 (a few samples of this study predate the infection). Cell type and time point are not known. V and J are TRBV4-3 and TRBJ2-5; 11 nucleotides match TRBD2. The CDR3 region has the DNA TGCGCCAGCAGCCAAACCGGGACTAGCGGACAAGAGACCCAGTACTTC. Amino acids: CASSQTGTSGQETQYF.